One sample yielded the 23 T cell receptor beta chains listed below, sequenced in a study of response to subunit inactivated influenza vaccine. MiXCR, run by TCRdb on the RT-PCR reads, gives a single entry per CDR3 protein. The sample includes about 700,000 distinct CDR3 sequences, around 15% of them seen just once. Sequenced here: PBMCs from blood, sampled roughly 15 days before vaccination. The origin of the receptors is a man aged 45-65 years who received an inactivated influenza vaccine.

In DNA, the CDR3 is TGTGCCAGCAGCTCCCCTTGGGTTAACTCCGCCGAGTACCAAGAGACCCAGTACTTC. Encoded protein: CASSSPWVNSAEYQETQYF. The chain joins TRBV5-6 to TRBJ2-5, with no clear D. The germline V gene has CDR1 SGHDT and CDR2 YYEEEE. The CDR3 covers 19 residues. V lost 3 bases and J lost 0, with 24 bases in between.

This clonotype appeared a few times. The rearrangement joins TRBV7-9 to TRBJ2-3; D may be TRBD2 (7 bases). The CDR3 is 17 residues long. Germline V gene lookup returns CDR1 SEHNR and CDR2 FQNEAQ (reference sequence). Trimming shortened V by 5 bases and J by 4 bases, and 22 bases separated the two germline ends. The CDR3 DNA reads TGTGCCAGCAGCCCGCATGGGGGGGCGGGGGCCGCAGATACGCAGTATTTT. It encodes CASSPHGGAGAADTQYF.

This clonotype appeared a few times. The rearrangement links TRBV15 to TRBJ2-1; TRBD1 matches 8 bases. V gave up 1 base and J gave up 5 bases; unmatched junction bases: 7. This CDR3 has 16 amino acids. From germline, CDR1 is LNHNV and CDR2 YYDKDF (reference sequence). CDR3 residues: CATSRAPIQGDNEQFF. The CDR3 bases are TGTGCCACCAGCAGAGCCCCGATACAGGGGGACAATGAGCAGTTCTTC.

The chain joins TRBV20-1 to TRBJ2-7, with 13 nucleotides matching TRBD2. V lost 1 base and J lost 3; bases outside the gene matches: 0. The CDR3 loop spans 14 amino acids. Germline V gene sequence: CDR1 DFQATT, CDR2 SNEGSKA (reference sequence). The CDR3 protein is CSARGTSGGYEQYF. DNA for the CDR3: TGCAGTGCTAGAGGGACTAGCGGGGGCTACGAGCAGTACTTC.

V usage is TRBV29-1 and J usage is TRBJ2-5, with D perhaps given as TRBD1 or TRBD2 (5 bases each). There are 15 residues in the CDR3. Germline CDR1 is SQVTM and CDR2 is ANQGSEA. V lost 6 bases and J lost 1, with 18 bases in between. The CDR3 loop is CSVERGAGFQETQYF. The CDR3 region has the DNA TGCAGCGTGGAGAGGGGTGCGGGTTTCCAAGAGACCCAGTACTTC.

This sequence joins TRBV20-1 and TRBJ1-1, with unresolved D. CDR1 and CDR2 (germline): DFQATT, SNEGSKA (reference sequence). V was clipped by 5 bases and J by 1 base, with 11 bases between them. The CDR3 consists of 13 residues. CDR3 loop: CSAPPMGNTEAFF. In DNA, the CDR3 is TGCAGTGCTCCCCCCATGGGGAACACTGAAGCTTTCTTT.

V and J are TRBV28 and TRBJ1-6; 8 bases fit TRBD1. V was clipped by 6 bases and J by 4 bases; unmatched bases: 5. This CDR3 spans 15 amino acids. Germline V gene sequence: CDR1 MDHEN, CDR2 SYDVKM. In DNA form, the CDR3 reads TGTGCCAGCAGCCTGGGACAGGCGTATAATTCACCCCTCCACTTT. Protein: CASSLGQAYNSPLHF.

In the case of this clonotype: This clone may be a read error of a much larger clone one base away. The chain employs TRBV6-1 and TRBJ2-1; the match to TRBD2 covers 10 bases. Germline CDR1 is MNHNS and CDR2 is SASEGT. The CDR3 covers 17 residues. The junction had 21 bases not matched to a gene; V was cut back by 5 bases and J by 14 bases. CDR3 in DNA: TGTGCCAGCAGTCCTTGGACAGGCTCTTCTACCGGGACTAGCGAGTTCTTC. Amino acids: CASSPWTGSSTGTSEFF.

This clonotype was recorded at least ten times. The rearrangement links TRBV5-1 to TRBJ1-2; D is ambiguous. The length of the CDR3 is 13 residues. V dropped 3 bases and J dropped 4 bases, with 10 bases sitting between them. Germline V gene lookup returns CDR1 SGHRS and CDR2 YFSETQ. The CDR3 here is CASSSTGIYGYTF. The DNA for the CDR3 is TGCGCCAGCAGCTCAACGGGGATCTATGGCTACACCTTC.

V gene TRBV7-3 combines with J gene TRBJ1-2; 7 nucleotides agree with TRBD1. This CDR3 is 15 amino acids long. Germline CDR1 is SGHTA and CDR2 is FQGTGA. With V trimmed by 4 bases and J by 1 base, 6 bases remained unmatched. The CDR3 bases are TGTGCCAGCAGCTCGCCGACAGGGATTAACTATGGCTACACCTTC. It translates to CASSSPTGINYGYTF.

The table lists this clonotype with many counts. The chain carries TRBV12-3 or TRBV12-4 and TRBJ2-1; 8 nucleotides line up with TRBD1. The CDR3 has 18 amino acids. V shed 6 bases and J 6 bases; nucleotides not matched to a gene: 19. The CDR3: CASSSRGVRDRKSNEQFF. In DNA, the CDR3 is TGTGCCAGCAGCTCTAGAGGGGTACGGGACAGGAAAAGCAATGAGCAGTTCTTC.

In its sample, this clonotype was seen a few times. CDR3 amino acids: CASSQVGGLNYGYTF. In nucleotides, the CDR3 is TGTGCCAGCAGCCAGGTTGGGGGACTTAACTATGGCTACACCTTC. This chain uses TRBV6-1 with TRBJ1-2; D perhaps matches TRBD1 (5 bases). V lost 6 bases and J lost 1, with 15 bases in between. The CDR3 totals 15 residues. Germline CDR1 is MNHNS and CDR2 is SASEGT.

The chain combines TRBV20-1 with TRBJ2-7; 13 bases fit TRBD2. There are 18 residues in the CDR3. Germline V lookup: CDR1 DFQATT, CDR2 SNEGSKA (reference sequence). With 0 bases clipped from V and 0 bases from J, the junction kept 8 bases outside the gene matches. CDR3 coding DNA: TGCAGTGCTAGAGATCAGAGACTAGCGGGAGGAACCTCCTACGAGCAGTACTTC. Amino acid sequence: CSARDQRLAGGTSYEQYF.

This clonotype was seen only a few times. This sequence joins TRBV7-2 and TRBJ1-1; D not resolved. With 6 bases removed from V and 4 bases from J, the gap between germline ends came to 12 bases. This CDR3 is 13 amino acids long. Germline CDR1 is SGHTA and CDR2 is FQGNSA. CDR3 in DNA: TGTGCCAGCAGAGTATCTCTTGGCACTGAAGCTTTCTTT. It is translated as CASRVSLGTEAFF.

This clonotype was found a few times. The chain combines TRBV24-1 with TRBJ2-1; the D is unclear. This CDR3 has 16 amino acids. The germline gives CDR1 KGHDR, CDR2 SFDVKD. The V end was cut by 4 bases, the J end by 0 bases, with 12 bases between. The CDR3, as DNA: TGTGCCACCAGTGACCCCGACGGAAGCTCCTACAATGAGCAGTTCTTC. This translates into CATSDPDGSSYNEQFF.

This clonotype was counted only a few times. V and J are TRBV4-3 and TRBJ2-5; no reliable D call. Trimming took off 0 bases at V and 7 bases at J, with 12 bases between the two ends. The CDR3 loop spans 14 amino acids. Germline V gives CDR1 LGHNA, CDR2 YSLEER. CDR3 amino acids: CASSQDSEGGTQYF. The CDR3 DNA reads TGCGCCAGCAGCCAAGATTCTGAAGGTGGGACCCAGTACTTC.

This clonotype was seen a handful of times. V is TRBV28 and J is TRBJ2-5; 10 bases line up with TRBD1. V shed 5 bases and J 0 bases; nucleotides not matched to a gene: 6. From germline, CDR1 is MDHEN and CDR2 SYDVKM. The CDR3 consists of 16 residues. CDR3 nucleotides: TGTGCCAGCAGTCCCTCGACAGGGGGCCACCAAGAGACCCAGTACTTC. Translating it yields CASSPSTGGHQETQYF.

The rearrangement joins TRBV5-1 to TRBJ2-1, with 9 bases lining up with TRBD1. The CDR3 loop spans 13 amino acids. Germline values: CDR1 SGHRS, CDR2 YFSETQ. After removal of 4 bases from V and 9 bases from J, the junction contained 5 bases not matched to a gene. CDR3 nucleotide sequence: TGCGCCAGCAGCCCAGGGACAGGGAGTGAGCAGTTCTTC. It is translated as CASSPGTGSEQFF.

The J gene is TRBJ2-2, the V gene TRBV7-6; D might be TRBD1 (5 bases). Looked up from germline, CDR1 is SGHVS and CDR2 is FNYEAQ. The CDR3 has 16 amino acids. V was cut by 1 base and J by 0 bases, with 9 bases left in between. The CDR3 nucleotides are TGTGCCAGCAGCTTAGGAGGCAGGGCGAACACCGGGGAGCTGTTTTTT. Protein product: CASSLGGRANTGELFF.

This clonotype was observed at least ten times. V usage is TRBV27 and J usage is TRBJ2-2; either TRBD1 or TRBD2 may supply D (5 bases each). The CDR3 loop spans 15 amino acids. The V gene's germline CDR1 is MNHEY and CDR2 SMNVEV (reference sequence). Trimming pared 6 bases from V and 0 bases from J, leaving 11 bases between. The CDR3 DNA reads TGTGCCAGCAGGCACGGGACGTCGAACACCGGGGAGCTGTTTTTT. Translating gives CASRHGTSNTGELFF.

The chain carries TRBV29-1 and TRBJ2-5; D is unclear. The CDR3 sequence is 13 residues long. The V end was cut by 4 bases, the J end by 2 bases, with 11 bases between. CDR1 is SQVTM, CDR2 ANQGSEA, per germline. The CDR3 DNA follows: TGCAGCGTTGCCCACGACATGCAAGAGACCCAGTACTTC. Its translation is CSVAHDMQETQYF.

This clonotype was observed a handful of times. The chain employs TRBV7-3 and TRBJ2-1; D unclear. The CDR3 contains 15 residues. Per the germline V gene, CDR1 is SGHTA and CDR2 is FQGTGA. Trimming cost V 2 bases and J 3 bases, with 11 bases left between them. CDR3 region: CASSLGPAIYNEQFF. Here the CDR3 DNA reads TGTGCCAGCAGCTTAGGTCCAGCCATCTACAATGAGCAGTTCTTC.

This clonotype has ten or more counts. The chain is built from TRBV29-1 and TRBJ2-1, with 11 bases that match TRBD2. Germline CDR1 reads SQVTM; CDR2 reads ANQGSEA. With 5 bases clipped from V and 8 bases from J, the junction kept 8 bases outside the gene matches. The CDR3 has 14 amino acids. CDR3 coding DNA: TGCAGCGTTAGAGTAGCGGGAGGGCCGGATGAGCAGTTCTTC. Amino acid sequence: CSVRVAGGPDEQFF.